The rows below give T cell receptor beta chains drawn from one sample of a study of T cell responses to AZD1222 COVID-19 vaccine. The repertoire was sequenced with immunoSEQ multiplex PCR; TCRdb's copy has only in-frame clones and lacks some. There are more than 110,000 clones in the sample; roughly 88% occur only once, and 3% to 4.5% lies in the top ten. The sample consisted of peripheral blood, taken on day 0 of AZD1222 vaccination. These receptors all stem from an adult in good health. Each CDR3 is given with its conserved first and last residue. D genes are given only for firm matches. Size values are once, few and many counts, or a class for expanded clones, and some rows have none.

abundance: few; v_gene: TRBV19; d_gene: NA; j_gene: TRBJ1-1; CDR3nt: TGTGCCAGTAGGATCGGACAGATGAACACTGAAGCTTTCTTT; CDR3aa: CASRIGQMNTEAFF
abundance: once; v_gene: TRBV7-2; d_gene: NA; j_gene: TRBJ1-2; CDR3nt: TGTGCCAGCAGCCCCTCGGTAATTTCGGGGGGCCGGAGGGGCTACACCTTC; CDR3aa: CASSPSVISGGRRGYTF
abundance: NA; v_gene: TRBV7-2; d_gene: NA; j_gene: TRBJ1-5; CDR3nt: TGTGCCAGCAGCTTAGTACTGGGGCCTCAGCCCCAGCATTTT; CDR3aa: CASSLVLGPQPQHF
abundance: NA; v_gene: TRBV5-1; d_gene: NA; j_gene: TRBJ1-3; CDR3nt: TGCGCCAGCAGCTTGGAGAGGGGAAACACCATATATTTT; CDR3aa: CASSLERGNTIYF
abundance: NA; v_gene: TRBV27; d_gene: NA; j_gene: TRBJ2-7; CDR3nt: TGTGCCAGCACCTCCGGGGCCTACGAGCAGTACTTC; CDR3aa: CASTSGAYEQYF
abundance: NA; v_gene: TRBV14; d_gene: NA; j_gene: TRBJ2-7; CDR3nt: TGTGCCAGCAGCCCTCGGACCACCGGCGAGCAGTACTTC; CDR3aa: CASSPRTTGEQYF
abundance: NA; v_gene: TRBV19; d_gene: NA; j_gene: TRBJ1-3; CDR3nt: TGTGCCAGTAGTCCCTGGACAGCTTTCTCTGGAAACACCATATATTTT; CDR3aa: CASSPWTAFSGNTIYF
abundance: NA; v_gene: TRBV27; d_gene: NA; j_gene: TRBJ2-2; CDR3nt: TGTGCCAGCAGTCTAATCACCGGGGAGCTGTTTTTT; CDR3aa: CASSLITGELFF
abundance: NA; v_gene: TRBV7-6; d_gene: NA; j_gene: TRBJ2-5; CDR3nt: TGTGCCAGCAGCTTAGGTGTGTCACAAGAGACCCAGTACTTC; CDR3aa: CASSLGVSQETQYF
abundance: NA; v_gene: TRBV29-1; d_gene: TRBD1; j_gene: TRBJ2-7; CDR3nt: TGCAGCGTCGACAGGGGTCGAGGGTACGAGCAGTACTTC; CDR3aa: CSVDRGRGYEQYF
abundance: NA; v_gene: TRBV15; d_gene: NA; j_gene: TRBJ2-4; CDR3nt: TGTGCCACCAGTATGACAGAAGATATAAACATTCAGTACTTC; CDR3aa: CATSMTEDINIQYF
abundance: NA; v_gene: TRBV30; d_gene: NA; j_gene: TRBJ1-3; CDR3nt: TGTGCCTGGAGTGTACTTCAGATTTGGGGAACTGGAAACACCATATATTTT; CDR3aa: CAWSVLQIWGTGNTIYF
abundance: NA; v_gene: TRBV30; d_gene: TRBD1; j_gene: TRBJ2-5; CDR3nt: TGTGCCTTCGGACAGGGCTTACAAGAGACCCAGTACTTC; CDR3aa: CAFGQGLQETQYF
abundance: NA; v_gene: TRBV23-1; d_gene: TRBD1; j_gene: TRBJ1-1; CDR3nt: TGCGCCAGCAGCCAGACAGGGGCCCGTCCCACTGAAGCTTTCTTT; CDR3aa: CASSQTGARPTEAFF
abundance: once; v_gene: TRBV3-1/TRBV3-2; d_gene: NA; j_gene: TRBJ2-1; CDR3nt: TGTGCCAGCAGCCAAGGTGGCCTCGGCGACAATGAGCAGTTCTTC; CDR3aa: CASSQGGLGDNEQFF
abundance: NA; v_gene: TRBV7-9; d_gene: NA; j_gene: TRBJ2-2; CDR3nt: TGTGCCAGCAGCCCGCCGAGGACCGGGGAGCTGTTTTTT; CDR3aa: CASSPPRTGELFF
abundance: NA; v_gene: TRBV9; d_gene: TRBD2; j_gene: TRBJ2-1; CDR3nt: TGTGCCAGCAGCAACCCTAGCGGGCTACAGAATGAGCAGTTCTTC; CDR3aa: CASSNPSGLQNEQFF
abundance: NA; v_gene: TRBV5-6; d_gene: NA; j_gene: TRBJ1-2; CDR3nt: TGTGCCAGCAGCGAGACGGGACGAGGGTTCTATGGCTACACCTTC; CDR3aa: CASSETGRGFYGYTF
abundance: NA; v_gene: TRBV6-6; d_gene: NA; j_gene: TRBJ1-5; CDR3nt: TGTGCCAGCAGTTATAGTGGGCCCCAGCATTTT; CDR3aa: CASSYSGPQHF
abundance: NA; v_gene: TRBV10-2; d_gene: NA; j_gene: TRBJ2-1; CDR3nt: TGCGCCAGCAGACCCGGGATATACAATGAGCAGTTCTTC; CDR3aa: CASRPGIYNEQFF
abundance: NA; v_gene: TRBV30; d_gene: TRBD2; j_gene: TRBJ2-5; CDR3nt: TGTGCCTGGAGTAGGGCGGCGGGAGGGGAAGAGACCCAGTACTTC; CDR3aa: CAWSRAAGGEETQYF
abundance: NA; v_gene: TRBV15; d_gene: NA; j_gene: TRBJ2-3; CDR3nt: TGTGCCACCAGCAGAGACCGGGGGTCTAGCACAGATACGCAGTATTTT; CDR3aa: CATSRDRGSSTDTQYF
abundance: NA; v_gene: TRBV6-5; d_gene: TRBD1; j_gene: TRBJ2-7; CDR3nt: TGTGCCAGCAGGCCCGACAGGGACTACGAGCAGTACTTC; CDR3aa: CASRPDRDYEQYF
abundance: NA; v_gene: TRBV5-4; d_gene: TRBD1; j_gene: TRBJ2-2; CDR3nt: TGTGCCAGCAGCTTGGGACCGGGACAGGGACTGACAGGGGAGCTGTTTTTT; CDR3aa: CASSLGPGQGLTGELFF
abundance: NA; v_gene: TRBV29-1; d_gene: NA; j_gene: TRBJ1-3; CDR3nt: TGCAGCGTTGTGGAGTCAGTTGGAAACACCATATATTTT; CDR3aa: CSVVESVGNTIYF
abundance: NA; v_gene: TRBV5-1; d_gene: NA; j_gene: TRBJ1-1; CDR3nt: TGCGCCAGCAGGACAACACTTTCGACAGTTCACACTGAAGCTTTCTTT; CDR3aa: CASRTTLSTVHTEAFF
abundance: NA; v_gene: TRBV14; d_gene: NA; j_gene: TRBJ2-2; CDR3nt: TGTGCCAGCAGCCGCTCCCTAGCGATAACCGGGGAGCTGTTTTTT; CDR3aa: CASSRSLAITGELFF
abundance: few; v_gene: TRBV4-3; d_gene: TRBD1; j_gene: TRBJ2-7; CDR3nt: TGCGCCAGCAGCCAAGATGAGGACAGGGGTACCTACGAGCAGTACTTC; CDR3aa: CASSQDEDRGTYEQYF
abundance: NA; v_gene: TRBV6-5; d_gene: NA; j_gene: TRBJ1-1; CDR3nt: TGTGCCAGCAGTTACTCATCCCTGAACACTGAAGCTTTCTTT; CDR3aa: CASSYSSLNTEAFF
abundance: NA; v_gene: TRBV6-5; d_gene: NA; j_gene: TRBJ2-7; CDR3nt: TGTGCCAGCAGGGAGAGGGACGAGCAGTACTTC; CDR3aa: CASRERDEQYF
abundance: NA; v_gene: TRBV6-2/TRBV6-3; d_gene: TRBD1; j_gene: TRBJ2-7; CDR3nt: TGTGCCAGCAGTTGGGACAGGGACTCCTACGAGCAGTACTTC; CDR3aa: CASSWDRDSYEQYF
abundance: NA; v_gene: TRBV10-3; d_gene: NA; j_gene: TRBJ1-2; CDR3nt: TGTGCCATCAGATCGACAGACAACTATGGCTACACCTTC; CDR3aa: CAIRSTDNYGYTF
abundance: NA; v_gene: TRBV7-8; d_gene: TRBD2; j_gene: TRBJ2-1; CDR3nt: TGTGCCAGCAGCTTAGCGAGACTAGCGGGAGGGAATGAGCAGTTCTTC; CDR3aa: CASSLARLAGGNEQFF
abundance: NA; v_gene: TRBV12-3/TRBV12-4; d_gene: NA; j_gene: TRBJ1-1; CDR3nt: TGTGCCAGCAGTTTCATAAACACTGAAGCTTTCTTT; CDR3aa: CASSFINTEAFF
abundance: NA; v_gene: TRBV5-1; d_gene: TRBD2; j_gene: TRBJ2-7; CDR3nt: TGCGCCAGCAGCCGGACTATTGCGGGAGCGGGGGTCCGCGAGCAGTACTTC; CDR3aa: CASSRTIAGAGVREQYF
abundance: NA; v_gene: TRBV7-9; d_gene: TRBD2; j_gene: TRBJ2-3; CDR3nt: TGTGCCAGCAGCTTAGGGCTAGCGGGAGGTTATACAGATACGCAGTATTTT; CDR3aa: CASSLGLAGGYTDTQYF
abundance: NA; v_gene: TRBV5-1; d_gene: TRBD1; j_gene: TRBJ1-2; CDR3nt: TGCGCCAGCAGCCAACTATATCGACAGGGGGCGCATGACTATGGCTACACCTTC; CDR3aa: CASSQLYRQGAHDYGYTF
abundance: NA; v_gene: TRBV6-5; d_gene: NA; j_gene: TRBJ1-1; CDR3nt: TGTGCCAGCAGTCCAGGGGTGTCGAGAGCTTTCTTT; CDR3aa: CASSPGVSRAFF
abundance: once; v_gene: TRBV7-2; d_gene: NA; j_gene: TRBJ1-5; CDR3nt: TGTGCCAGCAGCTTAGGGGGGGGGAATCAGCCCCAGCATTTT; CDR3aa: CASSLGGGNQPQHF
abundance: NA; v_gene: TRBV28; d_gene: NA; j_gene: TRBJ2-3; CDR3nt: TGTGCCAGCAGTTTCGGGGGGCCCACAGATACGCAGTATTTT; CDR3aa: CASSFGGPTDTQYF
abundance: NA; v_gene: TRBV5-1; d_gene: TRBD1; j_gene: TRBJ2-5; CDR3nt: TGCGCCAGCAGCTTGATGGGACAGGGGGGAGAGACCCAGTACTTC; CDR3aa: CASSLMGQGGETQYF
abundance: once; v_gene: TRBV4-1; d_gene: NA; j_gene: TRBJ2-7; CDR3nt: TGCGCCAGCAGCCAAGTGGGCAGCTCCTACGAGCAGTACTTC; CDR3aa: CASSQVGSSYEQYF
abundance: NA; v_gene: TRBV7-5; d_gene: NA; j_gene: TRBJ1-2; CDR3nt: TGTGCCAGAAGCTTAGCTGCGTCAAACAGCGGCTACACCTTC; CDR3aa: CARSLAASNSGYTF
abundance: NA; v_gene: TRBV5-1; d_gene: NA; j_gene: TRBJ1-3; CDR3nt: TGCGCCAGCAGTAGGGACGAATCCCCTGGAAACACCATATATTTT; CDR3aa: CASSRDESPGNTIYF
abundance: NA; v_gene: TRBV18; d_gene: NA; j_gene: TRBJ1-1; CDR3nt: TGTGCCAGCTCACCTCTGGAGAGGGACACTGAAGCTTTCTTT; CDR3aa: CASSPLERDTEAFF
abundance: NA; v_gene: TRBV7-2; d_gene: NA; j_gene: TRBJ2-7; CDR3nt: TGTGCCAGCAGCTTTGCCTACGAGCAGTACTTC; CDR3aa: CASSFAYEQYF
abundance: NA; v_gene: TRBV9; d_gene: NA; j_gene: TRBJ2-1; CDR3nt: TGTGCCAGCAGCGTAGGTCCCCAGGCCCCCGGGGGTGAGCAGTTCTTC; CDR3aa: CASSVGPQAPGGEQFF
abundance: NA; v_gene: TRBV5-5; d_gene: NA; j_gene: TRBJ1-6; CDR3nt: TGTGCCAGCAGCTCGGAACCTTATAATTCACCCCTCCACTTT; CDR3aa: CASSSEPYNSPLHF
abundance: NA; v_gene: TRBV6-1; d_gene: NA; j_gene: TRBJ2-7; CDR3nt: TGTGCCAGCAGTGAATTAGGAGGGAACCACGAGCAGTACTTC; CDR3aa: CASSELGGNHEQYF
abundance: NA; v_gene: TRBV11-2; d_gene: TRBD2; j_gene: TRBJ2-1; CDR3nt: TGTGCCAGCAGCCGCGGGACTAGCGGGAGTAGGGATGAGCAGTTCTTC; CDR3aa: CASSRGTSGSRDEQFF
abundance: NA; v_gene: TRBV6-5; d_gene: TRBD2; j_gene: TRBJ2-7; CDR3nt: TGTGCCAGCAGAGAGAGACTAGCCCGCGAGCAGTACTTC; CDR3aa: CASRERLAREQYF
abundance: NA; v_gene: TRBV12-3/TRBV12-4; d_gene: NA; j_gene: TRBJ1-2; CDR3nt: TGTGCCAGCAAACCGGGGGCGGGCCGGGGCTACACCTTC; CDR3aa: CASKPGAGRGYTF
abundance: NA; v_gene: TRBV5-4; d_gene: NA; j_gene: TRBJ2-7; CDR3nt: TGTGCCAGCAGCTTAGTGGGGGGCAGGTACGAGCAGTACTTC; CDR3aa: CASSLVGGRYEQYF
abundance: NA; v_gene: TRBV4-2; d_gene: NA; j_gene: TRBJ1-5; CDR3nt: TGTGCCAGCAGCCAAGATAGCAATCAGCCCCAGCATTTT; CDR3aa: CASSQDSNQPQHF
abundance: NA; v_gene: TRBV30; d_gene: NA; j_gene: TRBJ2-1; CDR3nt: TGTGCCTGGAGTGTACAAAGGGTTAGCTCCTACAATGAGCAGTTCTTC; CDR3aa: CAWSVQRVSSYNEQFF
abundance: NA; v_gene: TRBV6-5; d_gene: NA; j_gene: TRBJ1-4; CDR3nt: TGTGCCAGCAGTACTCAGGGTTATGATGGTGCAAAACTGTTTTTT; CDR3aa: CASSTQGYDGAKLFF
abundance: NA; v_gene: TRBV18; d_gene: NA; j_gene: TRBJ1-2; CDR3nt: TGTGCCAGCTCACCACCTATTACCGGGGGAAGCTACACCTTC; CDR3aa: CASSPPITGGSYTF
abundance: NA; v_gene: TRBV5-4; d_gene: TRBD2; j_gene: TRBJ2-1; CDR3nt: TGTGCCAGCAGCCCCGGGGGGACTAGCGGATTAAATGAGCAGTTCTTC; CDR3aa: CASSPGGTSGLNEQFF